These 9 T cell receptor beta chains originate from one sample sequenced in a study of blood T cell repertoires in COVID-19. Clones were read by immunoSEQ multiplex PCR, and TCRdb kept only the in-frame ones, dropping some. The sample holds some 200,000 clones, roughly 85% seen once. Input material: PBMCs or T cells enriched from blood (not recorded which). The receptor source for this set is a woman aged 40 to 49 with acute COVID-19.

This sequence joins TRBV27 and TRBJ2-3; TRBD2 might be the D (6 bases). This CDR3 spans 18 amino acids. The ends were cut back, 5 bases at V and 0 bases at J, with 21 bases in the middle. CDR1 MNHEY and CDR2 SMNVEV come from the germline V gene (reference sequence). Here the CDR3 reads CASSPLIDGTASTDTQYF. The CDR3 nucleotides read TGTGCCAGCAGTCCATTGATCGATGGGACTGCTAGCACAGATACGCAGTATTTT.

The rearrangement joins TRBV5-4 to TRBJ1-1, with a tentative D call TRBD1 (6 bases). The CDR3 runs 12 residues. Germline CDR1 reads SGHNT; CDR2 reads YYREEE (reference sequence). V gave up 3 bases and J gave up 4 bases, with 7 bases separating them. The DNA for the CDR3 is TGTGCCAGCAGCTGGGGGCGCACTGAAGCTTTCTTT. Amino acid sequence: CASSWGRTEAFF.

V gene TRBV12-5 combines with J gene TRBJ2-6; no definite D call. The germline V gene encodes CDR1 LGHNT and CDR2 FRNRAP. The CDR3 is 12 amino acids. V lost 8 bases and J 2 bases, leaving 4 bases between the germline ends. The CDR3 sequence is CASSAGANVLTF. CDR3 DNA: TGTGCTAGTTCCGCTGGGGCCAACGTCCTGACTTTC.

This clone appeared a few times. The CDR3 here is CASSLTGLLRTEAFF. The CDR3 DNA follows: TGTGCCAGCAGCTTAACTGGGCTATTGAGAACTGAAGCTTTCTTT. The rearrangement joins TRBV7-9 to TRBJ1-1; D gene unclear. V lost 2 bases and J 5 bases, leaving 15 bases between the germline ends. Germline V gene lookup returns CDR1 SEHNR and CDR2 FQNEAQ (reference sequence). CDR3 length: 15 amino acids.

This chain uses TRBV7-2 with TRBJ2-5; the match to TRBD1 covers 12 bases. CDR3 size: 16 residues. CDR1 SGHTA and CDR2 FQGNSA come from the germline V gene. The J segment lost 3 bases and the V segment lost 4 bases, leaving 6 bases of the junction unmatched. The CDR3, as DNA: TGTGCCAGCAGCTCGCCGGGACAGGGGGCTAAAGAGACCCAGTACTTC. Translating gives CASSSPGQGAKETQYF.

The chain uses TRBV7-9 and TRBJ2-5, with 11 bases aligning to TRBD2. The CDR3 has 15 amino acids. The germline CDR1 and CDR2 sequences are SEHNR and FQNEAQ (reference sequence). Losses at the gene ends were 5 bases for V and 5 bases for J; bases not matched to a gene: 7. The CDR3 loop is CASSPRASGGETQYF. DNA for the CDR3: TGTGCCAGCAGCCCCCGGGCTAGCGGGGGGGAGACCCAGTACTTC.

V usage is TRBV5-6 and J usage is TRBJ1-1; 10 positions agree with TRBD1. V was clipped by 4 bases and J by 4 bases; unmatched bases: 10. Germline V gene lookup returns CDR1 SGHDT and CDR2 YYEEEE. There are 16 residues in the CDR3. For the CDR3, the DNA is TGTGCCAGCAGCGCGAGACAGGGGGCCCGTGGCACTGAAGCTTTCTTT. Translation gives CASSARQGARGTEAFF.

CDR3 sequence: CASSPSGFSRYEQFF. The CDR3 DNA follows: TGTGCCAGCAGCCCTAGTGGATTTTCAAGGTATGAGCAGTTCTTC. The V gene is TRBV7-9, the J gene TRBJ2-1, with unresolved D. Per germline, CDR1 SEHNR and CDR2 FQNEAQ (reference sequence). The CDR3 totals 15 residues. V lost 5 bases and J 8 bases, leaving 19 bases between the germline ends.

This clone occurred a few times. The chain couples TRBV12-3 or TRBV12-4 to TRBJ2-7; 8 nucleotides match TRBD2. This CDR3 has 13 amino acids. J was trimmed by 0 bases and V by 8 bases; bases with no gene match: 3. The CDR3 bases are TGTGCCAGCCGGGGGGGTCACTCCTACGAGCAGTACTTC. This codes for CASRGGHSYEQYF.